This is a list of T cell receptor beta chains from one sample in a study of cytomegalovirus exposure and HLA in healthy donors. The repertoire was sequenced with immunoSEQ multiplex PCR; TCRdb's copy has only in-frame clones and lacks some. The table records under 200,000 clones, around 79% of them present only once. The sequencing sample was made of PBMCs. All receptors derive from a woman between 35 and 50 years old in good health and CMV-seropositive. Both conserved end residues are part of each CDR3. D genes are given only for firm matches. Only part of the rows carry a size: once, few, many, or a class if the clone is expanded.

TRBV13	once	TRBJ1-1	NA	CASSHSQRNTEAFF	TGTGCCAGCAGCCACAGCCAACGGAACACTGAAGCTTTCTTT
TRBV30	NA	TRBJ2-5	TRBD1	CAWSGQDRGMETQYF	TGTGCCTGGAGTGGTCAGGACAGGGGAATGGAGACCCAGTACTTC
TRBV28	NA	TRBJ1-3	NA	CASSVISGNTIYF	TGTGCCAGCAGTGTCATCTCTGGAAACACCATATATTTT
TRBV13	NA	TRBJ1-2	NA	CASRPPGGAPRGERDYGYTF	TGTGCCAGCAGACCTCCCGGAGGGGCCCCCAGAGGGGAAAGGGACTATGGCTACACCTTC
TRBV19	NA	TRBJ2-2	NA	CASSMVGSGELFF	TGTGCCAGTAGTATGGTGGGCTCCGGGGAGCTGTTTTTT
TRBV25-1	NA	TRBJ2-5	NA	CASSGLGALRETQYF	TGTGCCAGCAGTGGGCTAGGGGCTTTACGGGAGACCCAGTACTTC
TRBV2	NA	TRBJ2-1	TRBD2	CASTSGIEQFF	TGTGCCAGCACGAGCGGGATTGAGCAGTTCTTC
TRBV4-2	NA	TRBJ2-1	TRBD2	CASSPGTSGRDNEQFF	TGTGCCAGCAGCCCCGGGACTAGCGGGAGGGACAATGAGCAGTTCTTC
TRBV2	NA	TRBJ2-7	NA	CASSGTAYEQYF	TGTGCCAGCAGTGGGACAGCCTACGAGCAGTACTTC
TRBV5-1	NA	TRBJ2-4	TRBD2	CASSLEYSGSNIQYF	TGCGCCAGCAGCTTGGAATATAGCGGGTCAAACATTCAGTACTTC
TRBV4-2	NA	TRBJ1-3	TRBD1	CASSPQGQGGSGNTIYF	TGTGCCAGCAGCCCCCAAGGGCAGGGGGGCTCTGGAAACACCATATATTTT
TRBV11-2	NA	TRBJ1-2	TRBD1	CASSSRLTGGIGYTF	TGTGCCAGCAGCTCCCGCCTCACAGGGGGAATAGGCTACACCTTC
TRBV7-9	NA	TRBJ2-2	NA	CASSFGDTGELFF	TGTGCCAGCAGCTTTGGAGACACCGGGGAGCTGTTTTTT
TRBV7-2	NA	TRBJ2-7	TRBD1	CASSPTGANPLGEQYF	TGTGCCAGCAGCCCGACAGGGGCAAACCCCCTTGGGGAGCAGTACTTC
TRBV7-2	NA	TRBJ1-2	TRBD1	CASSSQGAVDYGYTF	TGTGCCAGCAGCTCACAGGGGGCGGTCGACTATGGCTACACCTTC
TRBV6-5	many	TRBJ1-6	NA	CASSYSGGNSPLHF	TGTGCCAGCAGTTACTCGGGCGGGAATTCACCCCTCCACTTT
TRBV28	NA	TRBJ2-3	NA	CASRFGGANPGDTQYF	TGTGCCAGCAGATTCGGGGGTGCGAACCCGGGGGATACGCAGTATTTT
TRBV29-1	NA	TRBJ2-5	NA	CSVRQGRETQYF	TGCAGCGTTCGGCAGGGTAGAGAGACCCAGTACTTC
TRBV2	few	TRBJ1-2	NA	CASERTQMGGYTF	TGTGCCAGCGAAAGGACTCAGATGGGGGGCTACACCTTC
TRBV7-9	NA	TRBJ1-1	NA	CASSSRRDNTEAFF	TGTGCCAGCAGCTCACGCCGGGATAACACTGAAGCTTTCTTT
TRBV4-3	NA	TRBJ1-2	NA	CASSPLRGSSYGYTF	TGCGCCAGCAGCCCCCTCCGAGGAAGTAGCTATGGCTACACCTTC
TRBV2	NA	TRBJ1-2	TRBD1	CASSEFEGAEGYTF	TGTGCCAGCAGTGAATTCGAGGGGGCGGAAGGCTACACCTTC
TRBV7-8	NA	TRBJ2-1	NA	CASSLAGAIYNEQFF	TGTGCCAGCAGCTTAGCGGGAGCCATCTACAATGAGCAGTTCTTC
TRBV30	few	TRBJ1-4	TRBD1	CAWSRKGQGGEKLFF	TGTGCCTGGAGTAGAAAAGGACAGGGAGGGGAAAAACTGTTTTTT
TRBV13	NA	TRBJ2-5	TRBD2	CASSRSGGGETQYF	TGTGCCAGCAGCCGTAGCGGGGGAGGAGAGACCCAGTACTTC
TRBV7-9	NA	TRBJ1-2	NA	CSSSVQDYYGYTF	TGTTCCAGCAGCGTGCAGGATTACTATGGCTACACCTTC
TRBV30	NA	TRBJ1-2	TRBD1	CAWRPDRGLNYGYTF	TGTGCCTGGAGACCGGACAGGGGCTTAAACTATGGCTACACCTTC
TRBV18	NA	TRBJ2-7	TRBD1	CASSRLVGQGNEQYF	TGTGCCAGCTCGCGTCTTGTGGGACAGGGAAACGAGCAGTACTTC
TRBV5-6	few	TRBJ1-1	TRBD1	CASSRRDRNTEAFF	TGTGCCAGCAGCCGCCGGGACAGGAACACTGAAGCTTTCTTT
TRBV30	NA	TRBJ2-5	TRBD2	CAWSPGGATETQYF	TGTGCCTGGAGTCCGGGGGGGGCGACGGAGACCCAGTACTTC
TRBV6-1	NA	TRBJ2-7	TRBD1	CASRPHGQGFSEQYF	TGTGCCAGCAGGCCACACGGACAGGGTTTCTCCGAGCAGTACTTC
TRBV27	NA	TRBJ2-1	TRBD2	CASSLEAGGPRNEQFF	TGTGCCAGCAGTTTAGAAGCGGGGGGGCCAAGGAATGAGCAGTTCTTC
TRBV5-1	NA	TRBJ2-7	NA	CASQREGLGNEQYF	TGCGCCAGCCAACGAGAGGGCCTCGGGAACGAGCAGTACTTC
TRBV19	once	TRBJ2-1	NA	CASSAGQSSYNEQFF	TGTGCCAGTAGTGCGGGACAGAGCTCCTACAATGAGCAGTTCTTC
TRBV2	NA	TRBJ2-5	TRBD2	CAFRREQETQYF	TGTGCCTTTCGGCGGGAGCAAGAGACCCAGTACTTC
TRBV7-9	once	TRBJ2-3	TRBD1	CTSSQGQGTDTQYF	TGTACCAGCAGCCAGGGACAGGGGACAGATACGCAGTATTTT
TRBV2	few	TRBJ1-1	TRBD1	CASSEVQGVKTFF	TGTGCCAGCAGTGAGGTACAGGGGGTAAAAACTTTCTTT
TRBV28	NA	TRBJ1-2	NA	CASSLSGNYGYTF	TGTGCCAGCAGTTTGTCCGGGAATTATGGCTACACCTTC
TRBV29-1	NA	TRBJ2-6	NA	CSVGGSSGANVLTF	TGCAGCGTTGGTGGGAGCTCTGGGGCCAACGTCCTGACTTTC
TRBV19	NA	TRBJ1-1	NA	CASWDPARGNTEAFF	TGTGCCAGTTGGGACCCAGCCAGGGGTAATACTGAAGCTTTCTTT
TRBV2	once	TRBJ2-2	TRBD2	CASSIAGGPGELFF	TGTGCCAGCAGTATAGCGGGGGGCCCCGGGGAGCTGTTTTTT
TRBV18	once	TRBJ2-5	TRBD2	CASSALSGGQETQYF	TGTGCCAGCTCAGCTCTTAGCGGGGGCCAAGAGACCCAGTACTTC
TRBV28	NA	TRBJ1-1	NA	CASSLGQGGTEAFF	TGTGCCAGCAGTTTAGGGCAGGGCGGCACTGAAGCTTTCTTT
TRBV7-2	NA	TRBJ2-7	TRBD1	CASSQGTGYEQYF	TGTGCCAGCAGCCAGGGGACAGGGTACGAGCAGTACTTC
TRBV6-4	NA	TRBJ2-1	NA	CASNPKGPRGFF	TGTGCCAGCAACCCTAAGGGGCCGCGGGGTTTCTTC
TRBV30	few	TRBJ1-2	NA	CAWSIQGYGYTF	TGTGCCTGGAGTATACAGGGCTATGGCTACACCTTC
TRBV19	NA	TRBJ2-7	NA	CASSTQGTPYEQYF	TGTGCCAGTAGTACACAGGGCACACCGTACGAGCAGTACTTC
TRBV5-6	NA	TRBJ1-1	TRBD1	CASNARGLNTEAFF	TGTGCCAGCAACGCCAGGGGGCTTAACACTGAAGCTTTCTTT
TRBV6-1	few	TRBJ2-3	NA	CASSESPRPRTDTQYF	TGTGCCAGCAGTGAATCTCCGAGGCCTCGCACAGATACGCAGTATTTT
TRBV9	once	TRBJ2-1	NA	CASSVVGVTGEQFF	TGTGCCAGCAGCGTAGTAGGGGTGACAGGTGAGCAGTTCTTC
TRBV5-6	NA	TRBJ2-1	TRBD2	CASSFGLARNEQFF	TGTGCCAGCAGCTTTGGACTAGCAAGGAATGAGCAGTTCTTC
TRBV6-5	NA	TRBJ1-5	NA	CASSPSPGNTQHF	TGTGCCAGCAGCCCCTCTCCGGGAAATACGCAGCATTTT
TRBV29-1	NA	TRBJ1-2	NA	CSSTGGASAGHTF	TGCAGCTCCACCGGAGGGGCCTCCGCTGGCCACACCTTC